This entry describes one TCR beta chain. The data are from a study of cytomegalovirus exposure and HLA in healthy donors. The V and J ends lost 3 bases and 3 bases, in that order; junction bases with no gene match: 4. The CDR3 covers 15 residues. CDR1 and CDR2 (germline): SGHVS, FNYEAQ. Among the 90 to 150 subjects of the validation cohort, separate from the 666-subject first cohort, were the donors. TCRdb's table, derived via immunoSEQ multiplex PCR, lists solely in-frame clones and lacks some. The sample carries over 150,000 clones, 85% to 90% recorded once. The sample was PBMCs. The chain uses TRBV7-6 and TRBJ1-1, with TRBD1 matching over 10 bases. The receptor was isolated from a woman aged 30 to 39 in good health and CMV-seronegative. The CDR3 DNA follows: TGTGCCAGCAGCTTCCGGGACAGGGGAGACACTGAAGCTTTCTTT. Translating it yields CASSFRDRGDTEAFF.